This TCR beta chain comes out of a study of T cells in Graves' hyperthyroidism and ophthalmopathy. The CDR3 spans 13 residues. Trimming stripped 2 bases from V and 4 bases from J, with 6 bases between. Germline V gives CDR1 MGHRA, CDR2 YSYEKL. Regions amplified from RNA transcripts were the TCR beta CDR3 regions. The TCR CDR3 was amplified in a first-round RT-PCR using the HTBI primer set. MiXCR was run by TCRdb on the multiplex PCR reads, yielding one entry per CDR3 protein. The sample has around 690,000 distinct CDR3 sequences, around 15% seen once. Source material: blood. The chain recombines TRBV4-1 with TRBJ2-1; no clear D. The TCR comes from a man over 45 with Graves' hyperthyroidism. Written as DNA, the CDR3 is TGCGCCAGCAGCCAATCGGTATACAATGAGCAGTTCTTC. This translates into CASSQSVYNEQFF.